This T cell receptor beta chain was sequenced in a study of T cells in Graves' hyperthyroidism and ophthalmopathy. Overall study results and limits: Clonotypes that were expanded in thyroid above 0.001 mostly appeared in blood too.

The sample holds many counts of this clonotype. The antigen is not known. What was amplified from RNA transcripts were TCR beta CDR3 regions. TCR CDR3 regions were first amplified by RT-PCR with HTBI primers. TCRdb re-called the multiplex PCR reads with MiXCR, one entry per CDR3 protein. This sample yields hundreds of thousands of distinct CDR3 sequences, of which over 15% are seen a single time; around 18% belongs to the top ten. The CDR3 sequence is 13 residues long. The germline V and J ends were trimmed by 4 bases and 2 bases, with 6 bases remaining between them. Germline V lookup: CDR1 SGHNT, CDR2 YENEEA. Patients with uncontrolled infections, other autoimmune diseases, pregnancy or lactation were excluded.

Material for sequencing was blood. The TCR comes from a woman aged 18-35 years with Graves' hyperthyroidism. The chain joins TRBV11-3 to TRBJ1-5, with TRBD1 as a possible D gene (5 bases). CDR3 sequence: CASSWGGNQPQHF. For the CDR3, the DNA is TGTGCCAGCAGCTGGGGGGGCAATCAGCCCCAGCATTTT.